This entry features one T cell receptor beta chain sequence. V lost 0 bases and J 3 bases, leaving 8 bases between the germline ends. The CDR3 is made up of 14 amino acids. The data derive from a study of blood T cells in healthy people across ages. Using a J-beta primer mix together with a sample-barcoded 5' primer, a second PCR was run for about 6 to 11 cycles. TCRdb itself ran the 5' RACE reads through MiXCR, one entry per CDR3 protein. The sample holds approximately 1.5 million distinct CDR3 sequences, about 32% seen once. V gene TRBV12-3 or TRBV12-4 combines with J gene TRBJ1-2; the D is unclear. Sequenced material: blood. The origin of this receptor is a woman aged 25 to 39 in good health. The CDR3 nucleotides are TGTGCCAGCAGTTTAGCCCAGGCATACTATGGCTACACCTTC. It is translated as CASSLAQAYYGYTF.